Listed here is a single T cell receptor (beta chain). The sample is drawn from a study of blood T cells in healthy people across ages. It was with a sample-barcoded 5' primer and a J-beta primer mix that a second PCR of roughly 6 to 12 cycles was run. TCRdb re-called the 5' RACE reads through MiXCR, storing one row per CDR3 protein. Of about 1.4 million distinct CDR3 sequences listed, roughly 59% are singletons. Germline V CDR1 and CDR2: MGHRA, YSYEKL. The germline V and J ends were trimmed by 0 bases and 0 bases, with 11 bases remaining between them. CDR3 length: 17 residues. The source material was blood. The sequence came from a man between 18 and 35 years old in good health. The chain uses TRBV4-1 and TRBJ1-4; maybe TRBD1 (5 bases). The CDR3 DNA is TGCGCCAGCAGCCAAGAGATCAGGGAAGCAACTAATGAAAAACTGTTTTTT. Its protein is CASSQEIREATNEKLFF.